A selection of T cell receptor beta chains follows, all from one sample in a study of cytomegalovirus exposure and HLA in healthy donors. TCRdb's copy holds only in-frame clones and misses some; the assay was immunoSEQ multiplex PCR. This listing includes some 70,000 clones. The sequenced sample consisted of PBMCs. These receptors originate from a female donor in good health and CMV-seropositive. Both conserved end residues are part of each CDR3. The D gene is left open where the match is weak.

j_call | d_call | v_call | cdr3_nt | cdr3_aa
TRBJ1-2 | - | TRBV5-1 | TGCGCCAGCAGCTTGGCGGGGGGCGCAGGCTATGGCTACACCTTC | CASSLAGGAGYGYTF
TRBJ2-3 | TRBD1 | TRBV5-6 | TGTGCCAGCAGCTTGGACAGGGGGCATCAAGATACGCAGTATTTT | CASSLDRGHQDTQYF
TRBJ1-1 | - | TRBV18 | TGTGCCAGCTCATTAGGGCGGGGGCGCAGAGGGGACACTGAAGCTTTCTTT | CASSLGRGRRGDTEAFF
TRBJ1-2 | - | TRBV7-2 | TGTGCCAGCAGCTCCCAGAGGTATGGCTACACCTTC | CASSSQRYGYTF
TRBJ2-1 | TRBD1 | TRBV9 | TGTGCCAGCGGGGAAGGACAGGGAACCCCCAATGAGCAGTTCTTC | CASGEGQGTPNEQFF
TRBJ2-2 | TRBD2 | TRBV19 | TGTGCCAGTCGATGGGCCCTAGCGGTTAACACCGGGGAGCTGTTTTTT | CASRWALAVNTGELFF
TRBJ2-7 | - | TRBV5-4 | TGTGCCAGCAGCTTATCCGGCGGGAAGTACTCCTACGAGCAGTACTTC | CASSLSGGKYSYEQYF
TRBJ2-3 | TRBD1 | TRBV29-1 | TGCAGCGTTGAGAGGACAGGGGGCTCCCAGGTAGATACGCAGTATTTT | CSVERTGGSQVDTQYF
TRBJ2-7 | TRBD1 | TRBV18 | TGTGCCAGCTCACCACTCACAGGGGGCGAATACGAGCAGTACTTC | CASSPLTGGEYEQYF
TRBJ1-2 | - | TRBV10-3 | TGTGCCATCAGTGAGTCTTACAGGGATGATGGCTACACCTTC | CAISESYRDDGYTF
TRBJ1-1 | - | TRBV6-1 | TGTGCCAGCTCGCAGGGGACCCCTTTCAAGGCTTTCTTT | CASSQGTPFKAFF
TRBJ2-7 | - | TRBV28 | TGTGCCAGCAGGCCGGGACATCCGCCCTACGAGCAGTACTTC | CASRPGHPPYEQYF
TRBJ1-1 | - | TRBV18 | TGTGCCAGCTCACCATTGGTGGGCCGGGGCACTGAAGCTTTCTTT | CASSPLVGRGTEAFF
TRBJ1-5 | TRBD1 | TRBV28 | TGTGCCAGCAGTTCCTACATCGACAGGGGCCAGCCCCAGCATTTT | CASSSYIDRGQPQHF
TRBJ2-1 | TRBD2 | TRBV7-6 | TGTGCCAGCAGCTTAGCAAGCGGGGGATCCTACAATGAGCAGTTCTTC | CASSLASGGSYNEQFF
TRBJ2-1 | TRBD2 | TRBV7-2 | TGTGCCAGCCGGCCCGGTCCACTAGCGGGAAATTACAATGAGCAGTTCTTC | CASRPGPLAGNYNEQFF
TRBJ2-3 | TRBD1 | TRBV28 | TGTGCCAGCAGTCAGACAGGGAATCTGGTAGATACGCAGTATTTT | CASSQTGNLVDTQYF
TRBJ2-3 | TRBD2 | TRBV5-4 | TGTGCCAGCAGCTTAAGGCGGGAGTTCGCAGATACGCAGTATTTT | CASSLRREFADTQYF
TRBJ1-1 | - | TRBV15 | TGTGCCACCAGCAGAGAAGGCAGGGGCACTGAAGCTTTCTTT | CATSREGRGTEAFF
TRBJ1-2 | - | TRBV15 | TGTGCCACCAGCAGAGGGGGCACGACTAACTATGGCTACACCTTC | CATSRGGTTNYGYTF
TRBJ1-1 | - | TRBV7-2 | TGTGCCAGCAGCTTACAGGCGAACACTGAAGCTTTCTTT | CASSLQANTEAFF
TRBJ2-7 | - | TRBV7-8 | TGTGCCAGCAGCTTAGTGTCAGGGTACGAGCAGTACTTC | CASSLVSGYEQYF
TRBJ2-1 | - | TRBV7-9 | TGTGCCACTGCCTACAATGAGCAGTTCTTC | CATAYNEQFF